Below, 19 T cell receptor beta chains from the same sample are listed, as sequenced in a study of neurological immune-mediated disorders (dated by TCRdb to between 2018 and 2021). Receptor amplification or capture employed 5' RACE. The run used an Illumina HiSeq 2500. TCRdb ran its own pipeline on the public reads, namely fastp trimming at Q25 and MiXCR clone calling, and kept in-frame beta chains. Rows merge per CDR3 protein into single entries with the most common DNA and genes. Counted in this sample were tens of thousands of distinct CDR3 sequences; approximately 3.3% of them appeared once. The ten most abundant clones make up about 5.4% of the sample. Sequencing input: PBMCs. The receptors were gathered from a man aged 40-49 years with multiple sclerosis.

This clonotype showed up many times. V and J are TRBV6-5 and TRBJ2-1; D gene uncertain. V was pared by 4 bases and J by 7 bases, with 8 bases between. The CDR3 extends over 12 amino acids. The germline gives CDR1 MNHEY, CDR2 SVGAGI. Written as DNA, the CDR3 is TGTGCCAGCAGTTTGGCTCAAAATGAGCAGTTCTTC. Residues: CASSLAQNEQFF.

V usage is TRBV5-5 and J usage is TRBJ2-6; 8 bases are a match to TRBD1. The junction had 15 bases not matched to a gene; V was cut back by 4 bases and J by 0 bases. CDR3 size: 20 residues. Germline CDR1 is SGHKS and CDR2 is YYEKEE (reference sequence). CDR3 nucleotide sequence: TGTGCCAGCAGCCCCTCAACCACGACAGGGGTTAGCTCTGGGGCCAACGTCCTGACTTTC. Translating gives CASSPSTTTGVSSGANVLTF.

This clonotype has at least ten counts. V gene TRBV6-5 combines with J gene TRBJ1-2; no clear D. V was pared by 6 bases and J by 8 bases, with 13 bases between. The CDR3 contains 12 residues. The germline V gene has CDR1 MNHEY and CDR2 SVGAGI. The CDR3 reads CASSGQSWGYTF. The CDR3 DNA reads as TGTGCCAGCAGCGGGCAGTCTTGGGGCTACACCTTC.

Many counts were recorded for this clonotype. DNA of the CDR3: TGTGCCAGCAGCGGGACTAGCGGGGTATATGAGCAGTTCTTC. The encoded protein is CASSGTSGVYEQFF. This chain uses TRBV12-3 or TRBV12-4 with TRBJ2-1; 13 positions match TRBD2. The CDR3 is made up of 14 amino acids. V dropped 6 bases and J dropped 8; count of bases not matched to a gene: 4.

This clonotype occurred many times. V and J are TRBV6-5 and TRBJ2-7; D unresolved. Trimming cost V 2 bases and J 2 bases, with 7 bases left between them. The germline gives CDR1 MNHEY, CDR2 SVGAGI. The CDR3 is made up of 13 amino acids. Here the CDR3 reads CASSYDSAYEQYF. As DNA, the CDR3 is TGTGCCAGCAGTTACGACTCGGCCTACGAGCAGTACTTC.

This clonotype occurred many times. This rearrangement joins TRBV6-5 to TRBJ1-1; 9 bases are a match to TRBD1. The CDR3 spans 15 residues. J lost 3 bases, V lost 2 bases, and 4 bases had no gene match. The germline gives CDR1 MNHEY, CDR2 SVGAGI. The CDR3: CASSYADRGDTEAFF. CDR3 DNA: TGTGCCAGCAGTTACGCCGACAGGGGGGACACTGAAGCTTTCTTT.

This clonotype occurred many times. CDR3 amino acids: CASHSGTQETQYF. The CDR3 nucleotides are TGTGCCAGCCATAGCGGGACCCAAGAGACCCAGTACTTC. The chain is built from TRBV27 and TRBJ2-5; 8 bases fit TRBD2. Germline assignment: CDR1 MNHEY and CDR2 SMNVEV (reference sequence). The junction had 3 bases not matched to a gene; V was cut back by 8 bases and J by 1 base. The CDR3 runs to 13 residues.

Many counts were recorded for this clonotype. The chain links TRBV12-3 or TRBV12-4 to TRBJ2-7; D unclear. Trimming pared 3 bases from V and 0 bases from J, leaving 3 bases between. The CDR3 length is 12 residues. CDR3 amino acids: CASSLASYEQYF. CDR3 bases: TGTGCCAGCAGTTTGGCCTCCTACGAGCAGTACTTC.

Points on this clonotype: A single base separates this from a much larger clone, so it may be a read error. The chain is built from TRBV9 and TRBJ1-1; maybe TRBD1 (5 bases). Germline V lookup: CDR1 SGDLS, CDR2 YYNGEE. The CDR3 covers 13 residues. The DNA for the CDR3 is TGTGCCAGCAGCGCCCGAGTGGACACTGAAGCTCTCTTT. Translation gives CASSARVDTEALF.

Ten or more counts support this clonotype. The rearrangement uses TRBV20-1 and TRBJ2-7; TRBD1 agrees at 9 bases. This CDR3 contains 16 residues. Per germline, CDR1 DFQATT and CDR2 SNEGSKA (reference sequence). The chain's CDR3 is CSVERDREKNFYEQYF. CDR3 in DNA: TGCAGCGTGGAGAGGGACAGGGAGAAAAACTTCTACGAGCAGTACTTC.

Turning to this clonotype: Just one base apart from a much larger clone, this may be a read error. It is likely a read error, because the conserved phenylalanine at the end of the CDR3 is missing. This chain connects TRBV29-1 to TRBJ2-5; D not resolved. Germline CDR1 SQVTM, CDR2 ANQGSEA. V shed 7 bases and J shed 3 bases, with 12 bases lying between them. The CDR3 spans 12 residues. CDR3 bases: TGCAGCGCTTTAAGTACGGAAGAGACCCAGTACTAC. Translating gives CSALSTEETQYY.

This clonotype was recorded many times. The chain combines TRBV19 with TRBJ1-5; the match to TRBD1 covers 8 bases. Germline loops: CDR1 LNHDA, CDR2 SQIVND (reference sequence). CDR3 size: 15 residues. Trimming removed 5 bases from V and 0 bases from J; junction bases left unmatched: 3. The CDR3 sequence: CASSDRGYSNQPQHF. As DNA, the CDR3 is TGTGCCAGTAGTGACAGGGGATATAGCAATCAGCCCCAGCATTTT.

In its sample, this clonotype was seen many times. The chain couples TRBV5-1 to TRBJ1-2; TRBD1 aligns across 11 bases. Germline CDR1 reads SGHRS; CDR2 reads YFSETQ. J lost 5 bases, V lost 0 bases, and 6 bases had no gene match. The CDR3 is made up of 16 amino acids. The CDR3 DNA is TGCGCCAGCAGCTTGGCCGGACAGGGGGCCTGGTATGGCTACACCTTC. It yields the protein CASSLAGQGAWYGYTF. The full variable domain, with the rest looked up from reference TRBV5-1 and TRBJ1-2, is KAGVTQTPRYLIKTRGQQVTLSCSPISGHRSVSWYQQTPGQGLQFLFEYFSETQRNKGNFPGRFSGRQFSNSRSEMNVSTLELGDSALYLCASSLAGQGAWYGYTFGSGTRLTVV.

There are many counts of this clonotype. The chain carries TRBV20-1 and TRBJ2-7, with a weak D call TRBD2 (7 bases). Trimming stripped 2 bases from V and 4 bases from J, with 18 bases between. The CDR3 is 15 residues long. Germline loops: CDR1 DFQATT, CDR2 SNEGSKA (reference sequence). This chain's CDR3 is CSARYSGGAVYEQYF. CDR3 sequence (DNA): TGCAGTGCTAGATACTCTGGGGGGGCCGTATACGAGCAGTACTTC.

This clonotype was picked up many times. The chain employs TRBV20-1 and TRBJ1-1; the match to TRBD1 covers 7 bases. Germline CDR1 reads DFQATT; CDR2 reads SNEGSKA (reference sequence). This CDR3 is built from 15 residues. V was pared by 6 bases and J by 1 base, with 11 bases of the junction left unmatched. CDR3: CSASFPTGWNTEAFF. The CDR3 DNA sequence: TGCAGTGCCTCCTTTCCGACAGGGTGGAACACTGAAGCTTTCTTT.

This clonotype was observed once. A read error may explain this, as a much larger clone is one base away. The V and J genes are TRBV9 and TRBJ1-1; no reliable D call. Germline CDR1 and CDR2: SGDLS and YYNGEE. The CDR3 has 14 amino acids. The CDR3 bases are TGTGCCAACAGCGTAGATGTGGCGCGTACCGAAGCTTTCTTT. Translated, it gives CANSVDVARTEAFF.

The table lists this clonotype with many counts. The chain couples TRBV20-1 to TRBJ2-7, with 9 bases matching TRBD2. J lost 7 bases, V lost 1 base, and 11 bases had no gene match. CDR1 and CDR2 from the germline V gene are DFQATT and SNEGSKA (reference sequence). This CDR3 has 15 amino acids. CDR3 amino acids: CSARAGGGAFSEQYF. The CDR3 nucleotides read TGCAGTGCTAGAGCTGGCGGGGGGGCCTTTAGTGAGCAGTACTTC.

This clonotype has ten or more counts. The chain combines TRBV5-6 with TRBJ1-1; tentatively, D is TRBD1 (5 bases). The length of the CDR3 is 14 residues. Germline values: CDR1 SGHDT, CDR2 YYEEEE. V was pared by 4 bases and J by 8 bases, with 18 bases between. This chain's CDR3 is CASSGGGIWVEAFF. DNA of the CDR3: TGTGCCAGCAGCGGGGGGGGTATTTGGGTAGAAGCTTTCTTT.

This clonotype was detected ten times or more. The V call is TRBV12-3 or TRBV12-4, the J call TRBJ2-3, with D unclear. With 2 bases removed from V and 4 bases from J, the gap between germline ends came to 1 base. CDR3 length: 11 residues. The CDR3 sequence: CASSLSDTQYF. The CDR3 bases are TGTGCCAGCAGTTTATCAGATACGCAGTATTTT.